This TCR beta chain was obtained from a study of CD8 T cells in ankylosing spondylitis. Trimming removed 2 bases from V and 4 bases from J; junction bases left unmatched: 10. Germline V gives CDR1 KGHSH, CDR2 LQKENI. The CDR3 has 18 amino acids. TCRdb reprocessed the 5' RACE reads with MiXCR, giving one entry per CDR3 protein. The sample consists of about 150,000 distinct CDR3 sequences, 40% to 50% of them appearing once. The specimen was synovial fluid, either unsorted or a sorted T cell fraction (not recorded which). The TCR sequence derives from a male donor with ankylosing spondylitis. V is TRBV18 and J is TRBJ2-1, with 11 bases lining up with TRBD2. In nucleotides, the CDR3 is TGTGCCAGCTCACCATTATGGTTTGGGACTAGCGGATACAATGAGCAGTTCTTC. Residues: CASSPLWFGTSGYNEQFF.